Here is one TCR beta chain with its context. This sample is drawn from a study of a mutant IDH1 vaccine in newly diagnosed glioma. In the study overall: Previous treatment comprised radiotherapy, temozolomide, or both, mostly both.

The germline V gene has CDR1 SQVTM and CDR2 ANQGSEA. This CDR3 has 13 amino acids. V shed 4 bases, J shed 6 bases, and the junction held 0 bases outside the gene matches. The assay was immunoSEQ multiplex PCR, and TCRdb's table has in-frame clones only and misses some. Counted here are roughly 41,000 clones, 92% occurring once; the ten biggest clones make up approximately 20%. This sample's time point: baseline, week 1 (first vaccination visit). Treatment of the sample: pre-vaccination baseline after standard-of-care therapy. Sequenced material: PBMCs, taken from a glioma patient treated with radiotherapy, temozolomide or both. The chain recombines TRBV29-1 with TRBJ2-1, with 13 bases aligning to TRBD2. The clonotype comes from a man between 18 and 29 years old with glioma. In DNA form, the CDR3 reads TGCAGCGTTGGGACTAGCGGGAGCAATGAGCAGTTCTTC. As protein: CSVGTSGSNEQFF.